This entry concerns a single T cell receptor (beta chain). The antigen this receptor binds is unknown. The record has no base qualities; no much larger clone is one base away. TCRbeta CDR3 regions were amplified from genomic DNA using the immunoSEQ Assay, a bias-controlled multiplex PCR. Turning to the authors' computational methods: Nucleated cell counts per sample were estimated from amplification of reference gene primers within the assay. To quantify the absolute abundance of each unique TCRbeta CDR3 rearrangement, sequence reads were collapsed and filtered. For each sample, productive Simpson clonality was calculated as the square root of Simpson's diversity index over productive rearrangements. The table comes from immuneACCESS by way of TCRdb, which keeps in-frame sequences with V and J called. Part of the clones is missing from these tables; in studies checked, under half for an unresolved V gene and the rest for unknown reasons. That table gives V, J and clone size, and the DNA gave D and trimming. For this sample the table gives 130,000 or so clones, of which 80% to 85% were detected only once. The ten largest make up around 3.9% of the sample.

Including the terminal cysteine and phenylalanine, the CDR3 comprises 17 residues. Of the read, only the CDR3 DNA is kept; its 51 bases are in frame from base 1. The sample comes from a study of blood T cell repertoires in COVID-19 (TCRdb year 2020). For context, the study as a whole: Collaborator samples came from the United States, Italy and Spain and covered acute and convalescent phases of COVID-19. HLA class I and class II types, where available, came from metadata supplied by the sample provider rather than from assay-based typing. The material from the prospective study consisted of cDNA or gDNA derived from T cells, B-cell-depleted T cells, or PBMCs. Deeply sampled blood TCRbeta repertoires from subjects exposed to, actively infected with, or recovered from COVID-19 were included in the dataset. Samples came from the ongoing ImmuneRACE study (first 160 participants) plus 1,254 subjects from 6 global collaborators. The repertoires were released in a freely available public database intended as a resource for research on the immune response to SARS-CoV-2. Sample metadata almost always included a de-identified subject ID, COVID-19 status, age in years and sex.

What the study reported, not specific to this receptor: How much clinical and demographic metadata was included differed by source and by participant, and the metadata was provided uncurated.

Participants in the prospective study were enrolled through a virtual design, were aged roughly 18 to 90 years, and lived in about 25 United States geographic areas. Cohort assignment in the prospective study relied on participant-reported clinical history from a screening survey and a study questionnaire. ImmuneRACE Cohort 3 recovered participants were defined by two consecutive negative NP/OP PCR tests, healthcare professional clearance, or symptom resolution. Mobile phlebotomists in the prospective study collected whole blood, serum and a nasopharyngeal or oropharyngeal swab from every participant. Additional blood draws and questionnaires over an approximately 2-month period could optionally be provided by prospective study participants. Before DNA extraction, prospective study blood samples were shipped either frozen or at room temperature.

The chain is made from TRBV21-1 and TRBJ2-1; TRBD2 was called by the table and not checked on the DNA. TRBV21-1 is flagged as a pseudogene. Sequencing was carried out using PBMCs or T cells enriched from blood (not recorded which). The clonotype was recovered from a young woman who had recovered from COVID-19. The nucleotide sequence is TGTGCCAGCAGCACTAAGTTAGGAGGAGCGGGTGGCCGGGAGCAGTTCTTC. It translates as CASSTKLGGAGGREQFF.